This T cell receptor (beta chain) was found in a study of immune evolution from preneoplasia to lung adenocarcinoma. Looking at the study overall: HLA loss of heterozygosity: roughly 7.5% AIS, about 15% MIA, approximately 35% ADC, none AAH.

Regarding the study as a whole: Later-stage lesions appeared to have more T cells, more diversity, less clonality. Top clone share appeared to fall from AAH through AIS, MIA, adenocarcinoma.

The CDR3 spans 15 residues. V gave up 0 bases and J gave up 6 bases; unmatched junction bases: 3. Germline CDR1 MGHRA, CDR2 YSYEKL. Libraries were prepared by immunoSEQ multiplex PCR; TCRdb keeps only in-frame clonotypes and omits some of them. In the table there are some 37,000 clones, under 85% of which are singletons. In its sample, this clone was seen once. Antigen unknown. Between the mid-2010s and the late 2010s, patients underwent resection in Japan or China. This chain connects TRBV4-1 to TRBJ1-5, with 9 bases matching TRBD1. The material sequenced was FFPE invasive lung adenocarcinoma tissue. This TCR derives from a person between 55 and 69 years old with lung adenocarcinoma. This chain's CDR3 is CASSQDGQGSQPQHF. CDR3 nucleotides: TGCGCCAGCAGCCAAGATGGACAGGGGAGTCAGCCCCAGCATTTT.